The 14 T cell receptor beta chains presented below share a single source sample, sequenced in a study of cytomegalovirus exposure and HLA in healthy donors. The PCR was carried out with 60 Vbeta primers and 13 Jbeta primers. Some clones are missing from TCRdb's copy, which holds only in-frame ones; the method was immunoSEQ multiplex PCR. This table lists 130,000 or so clones. The source material was PBMCs. The receptors originated from a middle-aged woman in good health and CMV-seropositive.

This chain joins TRBV19 and TRBJ2-1; 12 bases map to TRBD2. The CDR3 consists of 15 residues. The ends lost 4 bases at V and 8 bases at J; junction bases unmatched: 6. The germline gives CDR1 LNHDA, CDR2 SQIVND (reference sequence). Here the CDR3 DNA reads TGTGCCAGTAGTAAGACTAGCGGGAGTCTAGATGAGCAGTTCTTC. It specifies CASSKTSGSLDEQFF.

V is TRBV21-1 and J is TRBJ2-3; TRBD2 is the table's D call, not checked against the DNA. TRBV21-1 is a pseudogene segment. There are 15 residues in the CDR3. CDR3: CASCRGREGTDTQYF. DNA of the CDR3: TGTGCCAGCTGCAGGGGCAGGGAGGGAACAGATACGCAGTATTTT.

This chain links TRBV10-3 with TRBJ2-1; 11 bases align to TRBD2. CDR1 and CDR2 (germline): ENHRY, SYGVKD. The junction had 13 bases not matched to a gene; V was cut back by 4 bases and J by 5 bases. This CDR3 spans 18 amino acids. The DNA of the CDR3 is TGTGCCATCAGTGGGGAAAGTCCTGGGACTAGCGGTCACAATGAGCAGTTCTTC. Translated: CAISGESPGTSGHNEQFF.

J is TRBJ2-1 and V is TRBV9; the match to TRBD2 covers 9 bases. Germline trimming cut 4 bases from V and 7 bases from J; bases unmatched to any gene: 9. The CDR3 consists of 15 residues. Per germline, CDR1 SGDLS and CDR2 YYNGEE. CDR3 coding DNA: TGTGCCAGCAGCCCACTAGCGGGCGGGCGGAATGAGCAGTTCTTC. Residues: CASSPLAGGRNEQFF.

The chain employs TRBV19 and TRBJ1-5; 8 bases agree with TRBD1. The J segment lost 11 bases and the V segment lost 6 bases, leaving 12 bases of the junction unmatched. Germline V gene data show CDR1 as LNHDA and CDR2 as SQIVND (reference sequence). CDR3 size: 14 residues. The CDR3 nucleotides are TGTGCCAGTAGCGACCAGGGGGCCTATGGGACCCAGCATTTT. Translation gives CASSDQGAYGTQHF.

This rearrangement joins TRBV28 to TRBJ2-7, with TRBD1 matching over 9 bases. With 7 bases clipped from V and 4 bases from J, the junction kept 5 bases outside the gene matches. CDR1 and CDR2 (germline): MDHEN, SYDVKM. The CDR3 contains 13 residues. CDR3 region: CASIGTGWYEQYF. The CDR3 DNA is TGTGCCAGCATCGGGACAGGGTGGTACGAGCAGTACTTC.

This chain connects TRBV5-1 to TRBJ1-3, with 7 bases identical to TRBD1. Germline V lookup: CDR1 SGHRS, CDR2 YFSETQ. CDR3 length equals 14 residues. The J segment lost 4 bases and the V segment lost 1 base, leaving 2 bases of the junction unmatched. The CDR3 spells CASSLTGEGNTIYF. CDR3 in DNA: TGCGCCAGCAGCTTGACAGGGGAAGGAAACACCATATATTTT.

The chain is built from TRBV6-5 and TRBJ2-7, with 8 bases that match TRBD1. CDR3 length equals 14 residues. The V segment lost 4 bases and the J segment 3 bases; nucleotides outside the gene matches: 5. In germline, CDR1 is MNHEY, CDR2 SVGAGI. The CDR3: CASSSWTGLYEQYF. The CDR3 DNA reads as TGTGCCAGCAGTTCATGGACAGGGCTCTACGAGCAGTACTTC.

This chain links TRBV15 with TRBJ2-5, with no clear D. V shed 5 bases and J shed 2 bases, with 9 bases lying between them. Germline V gene sequence: CDR1 LNHNV, CDR2 YYDKDF (reference sequence). The CDR3 covers 13 residues. CDR3 residues: CATSPRLQETQYF. The DNA for the CDR3 is TGTGCCACCAGCCCGAGGCTACAAGAGACCCAGTACTTC.

The V and J genes are TRBV28 and TRBJ2-1; D call uncertain. The length of the CDR3 is 17 residues. V was clipped by 5 bases and J by 0 bases, with 17 bases between them. The germline V gene has CDR1 MDHEN and CDR2 SYDVKM. The CDR3, as DNA: TGTGCCAGCAGTCCACCTCGAGGTAGGAGCTCCTACAATGAGCAGTTCTTC. Protein: CASSPPRGRSSYNEQFF.

The chain is built from TRBV29-1 and TRBJ1-4, with 9 bases aligning to TRBD1. Germline loops: CDR1 SQVTM, CDR2 ANQGSEA. The V gene end was trimmed by 7 bases and the J gene end by 2 bases; junction bases not matched to a gene: 2. The CDR3 spans 13 residues. The CDR3 loop reads CSAGTGTNEKLFF. In nucleotides, the CDR3 is TGCAGCGCAGGGACAGGGACTAATGAAAAACTGTTTTTT.

The chain joins TRBV11-2 to TRBJ2-7; TRBD2 matches 9 bases. This CDR3 is built from 15 residues. Germline-derived CDR1 and CDR2 are SGHAT and FQNNGV. V was clipped by 1 base and J by 3 bases; unmatched bases: 4. CDR3 in amino acids: CASSLGSGGNYEQYF. The CDR3 DNA sequence: TGTGCCAGCAGCTTAGGTAGCGGGGGAAACTACGAGCAGTACTTC.

CDR3 nucleotides: TGTGCCAGTAGTCGTTCGGCAGGCGACGAGCAGTACTTC. Translating it yields CASSRSAGDEQYF. The chain has TRBV19 and TRBJ2-7; D gene ambiguous. CDR1 LNHDA and CDR2 SQIVND come from the germline V gene (reference sequence). The CDR3 has 13 amino acids. Trimming removed 5 bases at V and 5 bases at J, with 13 bases between.

V gene TRBV28 combines with J gene TRBJ1-1, with 8 nucleotides matching TRBD1. Germline V gives CDR1 MDHEN, CDR2 SYDVKM. There are 11 residues in the CDR3. J was trimmed by 11 bases and V by 4 bases; bases with no gene match: 3. The CDR3 reads CASSSSGGAFF. CDR3 DNA sequence: TGTGCCAGCAGTTCCTCAGGGGGCGCTTTCTTT.